This T cell receptor beta chain was identified in a study of cytomegalovirus exposure and HLA in healthy donors. Study-level results: Previous analysis showed most TCR beta V segments were productive about 90% or about 30% of the time.

60 Vbeta and 13 Jbeta primers were used in PCR. Assay: immunoSEQ multiplex PCR; the TCRdb copy retains only in-frame clones and omits some. Of over 100,000 clones listed, around 73% are singletons. To note about this clone: Its target is not known.

The specimen sequenced was PBMCs. This receptor was taken from a female donor in good health and CMV-seronegative.

The DNA of the CDR3 is TGCAGCGTAAGGACAGGGGGGGATACGCAGTATTTT. The encoded protein is CSVRTGGDTQYF. The chain joins TRBV29-1 to TRBJ2-3, with 10 bases that match TRBD1. The CDR3 extends over 12 amino acids. CDR1 is SQVTM and CDR2 is ANQGSEA in the germline V gene. With V trimmed by 6 bases and J by 6 bases, 3 bases remained unmatched.